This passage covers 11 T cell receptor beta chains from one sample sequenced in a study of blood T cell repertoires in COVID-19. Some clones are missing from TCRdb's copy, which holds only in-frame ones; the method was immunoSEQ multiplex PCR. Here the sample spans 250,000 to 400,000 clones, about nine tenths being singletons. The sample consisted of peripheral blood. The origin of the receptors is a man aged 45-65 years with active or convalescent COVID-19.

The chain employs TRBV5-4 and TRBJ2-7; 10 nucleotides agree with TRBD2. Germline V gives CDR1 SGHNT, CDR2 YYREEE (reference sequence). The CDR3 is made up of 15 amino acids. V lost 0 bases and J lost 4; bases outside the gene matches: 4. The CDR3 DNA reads TGTGCCAGCAGCTTGGACCCTAGCGGGAGATACGAGCAGTACTTC. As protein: CASSLDPSGRYEQYF.

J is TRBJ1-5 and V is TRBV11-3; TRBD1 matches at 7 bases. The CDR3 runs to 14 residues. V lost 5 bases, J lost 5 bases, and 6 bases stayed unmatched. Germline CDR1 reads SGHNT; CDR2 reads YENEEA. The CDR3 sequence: CASSATGIHQPQHF. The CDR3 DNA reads TGTGCCAGCAGCGCGACAGGGATTCATCAGCCCCAGCATTTT.

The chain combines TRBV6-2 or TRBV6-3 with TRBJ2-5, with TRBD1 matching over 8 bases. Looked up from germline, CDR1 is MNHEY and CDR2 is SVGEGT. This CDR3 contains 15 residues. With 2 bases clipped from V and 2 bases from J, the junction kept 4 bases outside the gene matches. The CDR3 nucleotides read TGTGCCAGCAGTTACGGGACAGGAAATCAAGAGACCCAGTACTTC. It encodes CASSYGTGNQETQYF.

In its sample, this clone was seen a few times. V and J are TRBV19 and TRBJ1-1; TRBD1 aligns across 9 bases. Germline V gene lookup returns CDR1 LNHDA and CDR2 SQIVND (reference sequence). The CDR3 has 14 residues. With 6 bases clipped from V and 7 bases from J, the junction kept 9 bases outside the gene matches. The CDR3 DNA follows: TGTGCCAGTAGGGGACAGGGCCGATCAAGTGAAGCTTTCTTT. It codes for CASRGQGRSSEAFF.

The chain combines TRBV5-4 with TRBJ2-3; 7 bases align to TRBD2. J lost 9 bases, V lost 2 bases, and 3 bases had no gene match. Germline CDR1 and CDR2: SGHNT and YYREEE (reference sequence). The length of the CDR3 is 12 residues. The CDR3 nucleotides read TGTGCCAGCAGCTTCATCGGGAGGACGCAGTATTTT. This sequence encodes CASSFIGRTQYF.

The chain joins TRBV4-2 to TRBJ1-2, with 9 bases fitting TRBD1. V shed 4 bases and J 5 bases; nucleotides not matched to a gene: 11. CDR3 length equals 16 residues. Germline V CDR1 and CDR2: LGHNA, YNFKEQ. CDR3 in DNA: TGTGCCAGCAGCCTAGATGGGGGACAGGGAATTTATGGCTACACCTTC. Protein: CASSLDGGQGIYGYTF.

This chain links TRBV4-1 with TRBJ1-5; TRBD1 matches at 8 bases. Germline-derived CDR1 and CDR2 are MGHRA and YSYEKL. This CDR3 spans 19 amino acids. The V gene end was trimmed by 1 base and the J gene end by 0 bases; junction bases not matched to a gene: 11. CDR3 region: CASSQGGQESLYSNQPQHF. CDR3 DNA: TGCGCCAGCAGCCAAGGGGGACAGGAGTCTCTCTATAGCAATCAGCCCCAGCATTTT.

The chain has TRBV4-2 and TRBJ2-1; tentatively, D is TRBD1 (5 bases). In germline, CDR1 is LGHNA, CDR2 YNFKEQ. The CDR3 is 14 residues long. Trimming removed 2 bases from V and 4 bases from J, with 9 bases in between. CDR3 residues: CASSQLQEYNEQFF. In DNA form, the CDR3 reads TGTGCCAGCAGCCAATTACAGGAGTACAATGAGCAGTTCTTC.

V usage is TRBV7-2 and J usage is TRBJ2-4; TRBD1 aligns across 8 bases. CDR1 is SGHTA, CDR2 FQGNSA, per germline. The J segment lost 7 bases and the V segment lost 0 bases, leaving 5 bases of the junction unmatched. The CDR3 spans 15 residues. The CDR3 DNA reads TGTGCCAGCAGCTTAGCTCAGGGGGCGCAGAACATTCAGTACTTC. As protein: CASSLAQGAQNIQYF.

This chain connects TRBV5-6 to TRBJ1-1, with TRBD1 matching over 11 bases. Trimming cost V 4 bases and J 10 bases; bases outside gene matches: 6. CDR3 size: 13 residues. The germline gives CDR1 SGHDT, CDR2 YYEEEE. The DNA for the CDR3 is TGTGCCAGCAGCCCGGGACAGGGGGAAGGAGCTTTCTTT. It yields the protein CASSPGQGEGAFF.

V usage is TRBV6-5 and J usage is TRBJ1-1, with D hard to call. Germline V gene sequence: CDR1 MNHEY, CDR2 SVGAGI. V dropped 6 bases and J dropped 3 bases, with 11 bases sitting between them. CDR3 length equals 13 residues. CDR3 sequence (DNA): TGTGCCAGCAGCCATCCGTCGGACACTGAAGCTTTCTTT. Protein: CASSHPSDTEAFF.